Listed below are T cell receptor beta chains from one sample, sequenced in a study of blood T cell repertoires in COVID-19. Data came from immunoSEQ multiplex PCR; TCRdb stores just in-frame clones and leaves some out. In the table there are around 16,000 clones, more than 75% of which are singletons. The sample taken for sequencing was peripheral blood. These receptors were taken from a human donor in a cohort sampled during active COVID-19. The CDR3 runs from the conserved cysteine through the conserved F or W. A D gene is named only where the DNA matches it firmly. The size of a clone is reported for some rows only, either as once, few or many, or as a class for expanded clones.

J: TRBJ2-7; D: .; size: .; V: TRBV12-3/TRBV12-4; CDR3: CASSPEGYEQYF; DNA: TGTGCCAGCAGTCCCGAGGGTTACGAGCAGTACTTC
J: TRBJ1-4; D: TRBD1; size: .; V: TRBV6-2/TRBV6-3; CDR3: CASSLDRATVLLEKLFF; DNA: TGTGCCAGCAGTTTGGACAGGGCTACTGTGTTGTTGGAAAAACTGTTTTTT
J: TRBJ2-2; D: .; size: .; V: TRBV19; CDR3: CASTRGGSYANTGELFF; DNA: TGTGCCAGTACCCGAGGGGGTTCGTACGCGAACACCGGGGAGCTGTTTTTT
J: TRBJ1-1; D: .; size: once; V: TRBV10-3; CDR3: CAISKQTGNTEAFF; DNA: TGTGCCATCAGTAAACAGACAGGGAACACTGAAGCTTTCTTT
J: TRBJ2-7; D: TRBD2; size: .; V: TRBV7-9; CDR3: CASSKGTSSAYEQYF; DNA: TGTGCCAGCAGCAAGGGGACTAGTTCCGCCTACGAGCAGTACTTC
J: TRBJ2-1; D: TRBD1; size: .; V: TRBV6-2/TRBV6-3; CDR3: CASSRDSPYNEQFF; DNA: TGTGCCAGCAGTCGGGACAGCCCTTACAATGAGCAGTTCTTC
J: TRBJ1-2; D: TRBD1; size: few; V: TRBV27; CDR3: CASSLSGQGLYTF; DNA: TGTGCCAGCAGTTTATCGGGACAGGGACTCTACACCTTC
J: TRBJ1-4; D: .; size: .; V: TRBV5-8; CDR3: CASSLVAGANEKLFF; DNA: TGTGCCAGCAGCTTGGTGGCAGGGGCCAATGAAAAACTGTTTTTT
J: TRBJ1-1; D: TRBD1; size: .; V: TRBV5-1; CDR3: CASSRTGNTEAFF; DNA: TGCGCCAGCAGCCGGACAGGGAACACTGAAGCTTTCTTT
J: TRBJ2-7; D: TRBD1; size: .; V: TRBV5-4; CDR3: CASSLSGTGVRYEQYF; DNA: TGTGCCAGCAGCTTATCCGGGACAGGGGTACGCTACGAGCAGTACTTC
J: TRBJ2-3; D: TRBD2; size: .; V: TRBV9; CDR3: CASSHSGGASDTQYF; DNA: TGTGCCAGCAGCCATAGCGGGGGGGCGTCAGATACGCAGTATTTT
J: TRBJ2-4; D: TRBD1; size: .; V: TRBV11-2; CDR3: CASSSTPLQGAKNIQYF; DNA: TGTGCCAGCAGCTCTACCCCCTTACAGGGGGCCAAAAACATTCAGTACTTC
J: TRBJ1-1; D: .; size: .; V: TRBV6-2/TRBV6-3; CDR3: CASSDAGGYTEAFF; DNA: TGTGCCAGCAGCGACGCGGGGGGCTACACTGAAGCTTTCTTT
J: TRBJ2-1; D: .; size: .; V: TRBV9; CDR3: CASSASRGEQFF; DNA: TGTGCCAGCAGCGCCAGCCGGGGTGAGCAGTTCTTC
J: TRBJ1-5; D: TRBD1; size: few; V: TRBV18; CDR3: CASSVTGQPQHF; DNA: TGTGCCAGCTCCGTGACAGGGCAGCCCCAGCATTTT
J: TRBJ2-5; D: .; size: .; V: TRBV10-3; CDR3: CAISESTLGGDQETQYF; DNA: TGTGCCATCAGTGAGTCGACTCTAGGGGGGGACCAAGAGACCCAGTACTTC
J: TRBJ2-7; D: TRBD2; size: .; V: TRBV29-1; CDR3: CSVDLQRGASYEQYF; DNA: TGCAGCGTTGATCTCCAGCGGGGGGCCTCCTACGAGCAGTACTTC
J: TRBJ1-2; D: .; size: .; V: TRBV3-1/TRBV3-2; CDR3: CASSQTQGNYGYTF; DNA: TGTGCCAGCAGCCAGACGCAGGGGAATTATGGCTACACCTTC
J: TRBJ2-2; D: .; size: .; V: TRBV6-5; CDR3: CASRSHSPNTGELFF; DNA: TGTGCCAGCAGATCGCACAGCCCAAACACCGGGGAGCTGTTTTTT
J: TRBJ1-2; D: TRBD1; size: .; V: TRBV24-1; CDR3: CATSDFGGNRGPSSYGYTF; DNA: TGTGCCACCAGTGATTTTGGGGGAAACAGGGGGCCCTCATCCTATGGCTACACCTTC
J: TRBJ2-3; D: TRBD2; size: .; V: TRBV29-1; CDR3: CSVCIAGGLPDTQYF; DNA: TGCAGCGTTTGTATAGCGGGGGGCCTGCCAGATACGCAGTATTTT
J: TRBJ2-7; D: TRBD1; size: .; V: TRBV7-9; CDR3: CASSSYPGQGYEQYF; DNA: TGTGCCAGCAGCTCCTATCCTGGACAGGGGTACGAGCAGTACTTC
J: TRBJ1-5; D: .; size: .; V: TRBV27; CDR3: CASKKQGEVNQPQHF; DNA: TGTGCCAGCAAAAAACAGGGCGAGGTAAATCAGCCCCAGCATTTT
J: TRBJ1-5; D: TRBD1; size: .; V: TRBV3-1/TRBV3-2; CDR3: CASSPDRGSNQPQHF; DNA: TGTGCCAGCAGCCCGGACAGGGGAAGCAATCAGCCCCAGCATTTT
J: TRBJ2-3; D: TRBD2; size: .; V: TRBV7-2; CDR3: CASSLGVSGGTDTQYF; DNA: TGTGCCAGCAGCTTAGGGGTTAGCGGGGGTACAGATACGCAGTATTTT
J: TRBJ2-1; D: .; size: .; V: TRBV7-8; CDR3: CASSYGGKYNEQFF; DNA: TGTGCCAGCAGCTATGGAGGCAAGTACAATGAGCAGTTCTTC
J: TRBJ1-4; D: .; size: .; V: TRBV2; CDR3: CASNQVPNEKLFF; DNA: TGTGCCAGCAATCAGGTACCTAATGAAAAACTGTTTTTT
J: TRBJ1-4; D: .; size: .; V: TRBV9; CDR3: CASSVGTNNEKLFF; DNA: TGTGCCAGCAGCGTAGGGACTAATAATGAAAAACTGTTTTTT
J: TRBJ1-4; D: .; size: once; V: TRBV2; CDR3: CASRKRTATNEKLFF; DNA: TGTGCCAGCAGGAAAAGGACAGCAACTAATGAAAAACTGTTTTTT
J: TRBJ2-7; D: TRBD1; size: .; V: TRBV19; CDR3: CASKGYKGAGGYEQYF; DNA: TGTGCCAGTAAGGGATACAAGGGGGCAGGGGGCTACGAGCAGTACTTC
J: TRBJ1-6; D: .; size: few; V: TRBV18; CDR3: CASSPSPGVNSPLHF; DNA: TGTGCCAGCTCACCATCTCCAGGGGTGAATTCACCCCTCCACTTT
J: TRBJ1-2; D: .; size: .; V: TRBV9; CDR3: CASSVAPGVDYGYTF; DNA: TGTGCCAGCAGCGTAGCCCCCGGTGTAGACTATGGCTACACCTTC